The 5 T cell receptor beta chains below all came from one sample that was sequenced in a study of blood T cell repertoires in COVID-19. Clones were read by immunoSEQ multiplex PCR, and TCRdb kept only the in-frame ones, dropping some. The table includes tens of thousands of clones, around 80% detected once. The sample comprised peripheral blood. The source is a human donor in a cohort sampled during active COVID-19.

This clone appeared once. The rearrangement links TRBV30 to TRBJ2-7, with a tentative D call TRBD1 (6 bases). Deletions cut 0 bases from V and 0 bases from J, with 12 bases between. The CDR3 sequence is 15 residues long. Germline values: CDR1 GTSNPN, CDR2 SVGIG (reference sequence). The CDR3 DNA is TGTGCCTGGAGTGTACAGGGTAGCCGCTCCTACGAGCAGTACTTC. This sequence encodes CAWSVQGSRSYEQYF.

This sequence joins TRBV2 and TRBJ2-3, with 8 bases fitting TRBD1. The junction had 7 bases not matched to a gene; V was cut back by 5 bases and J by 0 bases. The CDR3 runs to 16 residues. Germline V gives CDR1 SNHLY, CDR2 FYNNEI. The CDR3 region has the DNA TGTGCCAGCAGTACCCAGGGGGCAGGTAGCACAGATACGCAGTATTTT. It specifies CASSTQGAGSTDTQYF.

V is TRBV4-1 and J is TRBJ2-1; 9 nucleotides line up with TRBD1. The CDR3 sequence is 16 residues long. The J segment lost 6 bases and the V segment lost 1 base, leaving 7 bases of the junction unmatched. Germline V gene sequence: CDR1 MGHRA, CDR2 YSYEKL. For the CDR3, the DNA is TGCGCCAGCAGCCAAGTGACCGGGACAGGGTTCAATGAGCAGTTCTTC. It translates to CASSQVTGTGFNEQFF.

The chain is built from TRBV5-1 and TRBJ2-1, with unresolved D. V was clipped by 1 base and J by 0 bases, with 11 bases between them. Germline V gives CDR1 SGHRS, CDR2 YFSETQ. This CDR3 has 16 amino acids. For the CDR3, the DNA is TGCGCCAGCAGCTTGCTAGGAGTTGGCTCCTACAATGAGCAGTTCTTC. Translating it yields CASSLLGVGSYNEQFF.

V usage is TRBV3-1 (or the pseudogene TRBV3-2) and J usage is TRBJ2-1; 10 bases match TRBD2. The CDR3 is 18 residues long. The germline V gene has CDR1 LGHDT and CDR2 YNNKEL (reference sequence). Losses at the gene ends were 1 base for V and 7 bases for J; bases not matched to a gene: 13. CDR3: CASSQVTEAGGPMNEQFF. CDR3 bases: TGTGCCAGCAGCCAAGTTACGGAAGCGGGAGGGCCAATGAATGAGCAGTTCTTC.